This T cell receptor beta chain was captured by sequencing in a study of CD8 T cells in ankylosing spondylitis. The length of the CDR3 is 12 residues. The V gene's germline CDR1 is MNHEY and CDR2 SMNVEV (reference sequence). V was cut by 7 bases and J by 4 bases, with 9 bases left in between. TCRdb itself ran the 5' RACE reads through MiXCR, one entry per CDR3 protein. There are roughly 30,000 distinct CDR3 sequences in the sample; less than 40% occur only once, and 45% lies in the top ten. Material for sequencing was synovial fluid, either unsorted or a sorted T cell fraction (not recorded which). The chain carries TRBV27 and TRBJ2-3; D not resolved. The source of this sequence is a male donor with ankylosing spondylitis. For the CDR3, the DNA is TGTGCCAGCATATCTAACGCAGATACGCAGTATTTT. It translates to CASISNADTQYF.